This TCR beta chain stems from a study of blood T cell repertoires in COVID-19. This CDR3 is 14 amino acids long. The V end was cut by 3 bases, the J end by 2 bases, with 11 bases between. Germline loops: CDR1 MDHEN, CDR2 SYDVKM. The repertoire was sequenced with immunoSEQ multiplex PCR; TCRdb's copy has only in-frame clones and lacks some. The table lists 250,000 or so clones, approximately 84% of them singletons, with about 3% in the top ten. The sequence derives from a man aged 50-59 years who had recovered from COVID-19. The material sequenced was PBMCs or T cells enriched from blood (not recorded which). V and J are TRBV28 and TRBJ2-7; no firm D call. CDR3 in DNA: TGTGCCAGCAGTTTTATTGGGCCTCCCTACGAGCAGTACTTC. Protein: CASSFIGPPYEQYF.